This T cell receptor (beta chain) derives from a study of blood T cell repertoires in COVID-19. Study details: Sample material is recorded as cDNA or gDNA derived from T cells, B-cell-depleted T cells, or PBMCs.

In the authors' workflow: Amplification of reference gene primers was used by the study to estimate nucleated cell counts. Sequenced by immunoSEQ multiplex PCR; TCRdb stores in-frame clones only, minus some. D and trimming come from the DNA, and the V and J calls and clone size come from that table. Among more than 25,000 clones listed, roughly 90% were seen once. Trimming left V 2 bases short and J 6 bases short, with 11 bases between. In germline, CDR1 is MGHRA, CDR2 YSYEKL. This CDR3 comprises 14 residues. The sequenced material came from peripheral blood. V and J are TRBV4-1 and TRBJ1-3; D is perhaps TRBD1 (6 bases). The receptor was isolated from a man aged 65 to 79 with active or convalescent COVID-19. CDR3 in DNA: TGCGCCAGCAGCCAACAGGGGTTCGAAAACACCATATATTTT. This sequence encodes CASSQQGFENTIYF.